The 10 T cell receptor beta chains presented below share a single source sample, sequenced in a study of control samples from healthy donors and cancer patients. Sequencing used immunoSEQ multiplex PCR; TCRdb keeps in-frame clones, though not all of them. The sample shows approximately 40,000 clones, 80% to 90% of them seen only once. The material sequenced was PBMCs. The receptors stem from a woman in her sixties or seventies with lung cancer.

This clone has just a few counts. The chain is built from TRBV5-1 and TRBJ1-2, with unresolved D. Trimming took off 0 bases at V and 0 bases at J, with 9 bases between the two ends. The germline CDR1 and CDR2 sequences are SGHRS and YFSETQ. This CDR3 has 15 residues. The CDR3, as DNA: TGCGCCAGCAGCTTGGGGCTGAGAGCTAACTATGGCTACACCTTC. Translation gives CASSLGLRANYGYTF.

The chain joins TRBV2 to TRBJ1-1, with D perhaps matching TRBD1 (5 bases). The CDR3 has 12 amino acids. Germline V CDR1 and CDR2: SNHLY, FYNNEI. V was shortened by 1 base and J by 11 bases, with 11 bases between the two germline ends. CDR3 nucleotide sequence: TGTGCCAGCAGTGAAGAGGGGTCCGAGGCTTTCTTT. Translating it yields CASSEEGSEAFF.

The V call is TRBV5-1, the J call TRBJ2-1, with 8 bases matching TRBD2. Germline V gene lookup returns CDR1 SGHRS and CDR2 YFSETQ. The ends lost 0 bases at V and 3 bases at J; junction bases unmatched: 8. The CDR3 loop spans 17 amino acids. The CDR3 nucleotides are TGCGCCAGCAGCTTGGGGCCCAGCGGGAGTCACTACAATGAGCAGTTCTTC. Its protein is CASSLGPSGSHYNEQFF.

In its sample, this clone was seen a few times. The gene calls are TRBV19 and TRBJ1-1; D possibly corresponds to TRBD1 (5 bases). Trimming shortened V by 3 bases and J by 0 bases, and 8 bases separated the two germline ends. This CDR3 is built from 14 residues. CDR1 LNHDA and CDR2 SQIVND come from the germline V gene (reference sequence). The CDR3 loop is CASSMGRMNTEAFF. DNA of the CDR3: TGTGCCAGTAGTATGGGACGGATGAACACTGAAGCTTTCTTT.

The chain has TRBV9 and TRBJ2-3, with TRBD1 as a possible D gene (6 bases). V was cut by 3 bases and J by 0 bases, with 14 bases left in between. The CDR3 length is 16 residues. CDR1 and CDR2 from the germline V gene are SGDLS and YYNGEE. CDR3 loop: CASSALQGRSTDTQYF. The CDR3 region has the DNA TGTGCCAGCAGCGCCCTACAGGGTAGAAGCACAGATACGCAGTATTTT.

The chain recombines TRBV4-1 with TRBJ2-5, with TRBD2 matching 9 bases. Germline CDR1 is MGHRA and CDR2 is YSYEKL. This CDR3 has 16 amino acids. The V gene end was trimmed by 1 base and the J gene end by 5 bases; junction bases not matched to a gene: 8. The CDR3 sequence: CASSQVGGRGRETQYF. The CDR3 nucleotides are TGCGCCAGCAGCCAAGTTGGCGGGAGGGGTAGGGAGACCCAGTACTTC.

Judged by abundance, this clone is hyperexpanded. Other DNA sequences in this specimen translate into the identical CDR3. This sequence joins TRBV12-3 or TRBV12-4 and TRBJ1-2; perhaps TRBD1 as D (6 bases). Trimming stripped 6 bases from V and 7 bases from J, with 12 bases between. CDR3 length: 12 amino acids. The CDR3 DNA follows: TGTGCCAGCAGCCTTTCCAGGGGTGGCTACACCTTC. Its translation: CASSLSRGGYTF.

DNA of the CDR3: TGTGCCAGTAGCCAGACAGCCTCTACCTACGAGCAGTACTTC. It specifies CASSQTASTYEQYF. The V and J genes are TRBV19 and TRBJ2-7; possibly TRBD1 for D (5 bases). The germline V gene encodes CDR1 LNHDA and CDR2 SQIVND (reference sequence). CDR3 length: 14 amino acids. V was pared by 6 bases and J by 2 bases, with 14 bases between.

The J gene is TRBJ2-7, the V gene TRBV3-1 (or the pseudogene TRBV3-2); D call uncertain. Germline CDR1 is LGHDT and CDR2 is YNNKEL (reference sequence). V was clipped by 4 bases and J by 4 bases, with 29 bases between them. This CDR3 spans 19 amino acids. The CDR3 here is CASSLIRVPPPVAVYEQYF. CDR3 nucleotide sequence: TGTGCCAGCAGCCTCATCCGGGTCCCTCCCCCGGTCGCGGTTTACGAGCAGTACTTC.

This chain's CDR3 is CASSYDSLTYEQYF. The CDR3 nucleotides are TGTGCCAGCAGTTACGACAGCTTAACCTACGAGCAGTACTTC. V usage is TRBV6-6 and J usage is TRBJ2-7, with D tentatively TRBD1 (5 bases). The CDR3 consists of 14 residues. V was trimmed by 2 bases and J by 2 bases, leaving 10 bases between them. CDR1 and CDR2 from the germline V gene are MNHNY and SVGAGI (reference sequence).